The 20 T cell receptor beta chains below were found in one sample sequenced in a study of shared clonotypes between healthy human individuals (dated by TCRdb to 2018 to 2020). Library preparation used the immunoSEQ multiplex PCR assay. This is the immuneACCESS table as TCRdb keeps it, with only in-frame sequences that have V and J called. A part of the clones is gone; compared with another copy, unresolved V genes explain less than half, and the rest is unexplained. Recorded for this sample are 550,000 to 600,000 clones; 98% of them occurred a single time. Jointly, the top ten make up less than 0.35% of the sample. CD8 naive samples consisted of CD45RO-negative cells that were positively selected for CCR7, yielding a CD45RA+CCR7+ population without TemRA cells. The sequencing sample was made of naive CD8+ T cells sorted from blood. The cell subset or site label corresponds to: CD45RA+CCR7+. The receptor set was obtained from a young man in good health.

The chain joins TRBV7-9 to TRBJ2-7; tentatively, D is TRBD1 (6 bases). Germline V gene lookup returns CDR1 SEHNR and CDR2 FQNEAQ (reference sequence). Trimming took off 2 bases at V and 2 bases at J, with 13 bases between the two ends. The CDR3 extends over 15 amino acids. CDR3 nucleotides: TGTGCCAGCAGCTTATCTGGACAGCCCACCTACGAGCAGTACTTC. Encoded protein: CASSLSGQPTYEQYF.

The rearrangement links TRBV2 to TRBJ2-2, with D unclear. CDR1 and CDR2 (germline): SNHLY, FYNNEI. V gave up 9 bases and J gave up 1 base, with 6 bases separating them. The CDR3 totals 12 residues. The DNA for the CDR3 is TGTGCCAGTCTAGGGAACACCGGGGAGCTGTTTTTT. Protein: CASLGNTGELFF.

The chain recombines TRBV7-9 with TRBJ1-1; D ambiguous. Germline-derived CDR1 and CDR2 are SEHNR and FQNEAQ (reference sequence). Trimming pared 8 bases from V and 10 bases from J, leaving 14 bases between. The CDR3 sequence is 11 residues long. The CDR3 DNA follows: TGTGCCAGCGATACGGCCGGGCCAGCTTTCTTT. Amino acid sequence: CASDTAGPAFF. The full variable domain, rest sourced from reference TRBV7-9 and TRBJ1-1, is DTGVSQNPRHKITKRGQNVTFRCDPISEHNRLYWYRQTLGQGPEFLTYFQNEAQLEKSRLLSDRFSAERPKGSFSTLEIQRTEQGDSAMYLCASDTAGPAFFGQGTRLTVV.

CDR3 sequence reads: CASSFGSGGDEQYF. In nucleotides, the CDR3 is TGTGCCAGCAGCTTCGGGTCGGGAGGGGATGAGCAGTACTTC. The J gene is TRBJ2-7, the V gene TRBV5-4; the match to TRBD2 covers 8 bases. V dropped 2 bases and J dropped 7; count of bases not matched to a gene: 8. The CDR3 extends over 14 amino acids. Germline V gene lookup returns CDR1 SGHNT and CDR2 YYREEE (reference sequence).

The genes are TRBV7-7 and TRBJ2-1; 10 positions match TRBD2. The CDR3 runs 14 residues. Germline lookup yields CDR1 SSHAT and CDR2 FNYEAQ (reference sequence). J was trimmed by 8 bases and V by 7 bases; bases with no gene match: 8. The CDR3 DNA reads as TGTGCCAGCAAGCGGGAGGGCGGTAGTCATGAGCAGTTCTTC. Translating it yields CASKREGGSHEQFF.

This clone appeared once. This rearrangement joins TRBV28 to TRBJ2-5, with 7 bases aligning to TRBD1. The CDR3 sequence is 16 residues long. The junction had 15 bases not matched to a gene; V was cut back by 6 bases and J by 5 bases. The germline gives CDR1 MDHEN, CDR2 SYDVKM. Here the CDR3 DNA reads TGTGCCAGCAGACCAAGGACAGGAACGAGCCTGGAGACCCAGTACTTC. It translates to CASRPRTGTSLETQYF.

The chain links TRBV27 to TRBJ1-5; D is undetermined. Germline lookup yields CDR1 MNHEY and CDR2 SMNVEV (reference sequence). With 9 bases removed from V and 0 bases from J, the gap between germline ends came to 9 bases. CDR3 length: 13 residues. The CDR3, as DNA: TGTGCCAGTCAAATAGATAGCAATCAGCCCCAGCATTTT. This sequence encodes CASQIDSNQPQHF.

The V call is TRBV29-1, the J call TRBJ2-5, with 13 bases that match TRBD2. The CDR3 contains 16 residues. Germline trimming cut 6 bases from V and 3 bases from J; bases unmatched to any gene: 10. The germline CDR1 and CDR2 sequences are SQVTM and ANQGSEA. DNA of the CDR3: TGCAGCGTCGATGACCGAGGACTAGCGGGAGAAGAGACCCAGTACTTC. Translating gives CSVDDRGLAGEETQYF.

The chain recombines TRBV29-1 with TRBJ2-2, with TRBD1 as a possible D gene (5 bases). V shed 6 bases and J shed 4 bases, with 15 bases lying between them. CDR1 is SQVTM and CDR2 is ANQGSEA in the germline V gene. The CDR3 has 14 residues. This chain's CDR3 is CSVSDPRGTGELFF. The CDR3 DNA follows: TGCAGCGTGAGCGACCCTAGGGGCACCGGGGAGCTGTTTTTT.

About this clone: This same CDR3 is encoded by further DNA sequences in the sample. The rearrangement links TRBV10-3 to TRBJ2-5; no firm D call. There are 12 residues in the CDR3. The germline CDR1 and CDR2 sequences are ENHRY and SYGVKD. Deletions cut 4 bases from V and 2 bases from J, with 5 bases between. Here the CDR3 reads CAISGGQETQYF. The CDR3 DNA reads TGTGCCATCAGTGGGGGTCAAGAGACCCAGTACTTC.

This chain connects TRBV7-9 to TRBJ2-7; D uncertain. Germline-derived CDR1 and CDR2 are SEHNR and FQNEAQ (reference sequence). The CDR3 covers 19 residues. With 2 bases removed from V and 2 bases from J, the gap between germline ends came to 25 bases. CDR3 residues: CASSLKIFEKGRSTYEQYF. The DNA for the CDR3 is TGTGCCAGCAGCTTAAAAATATTTGAGAAGGGCCGCTCCACCTACGAGCAGTACTTC. Filled out from reference TRBV7-9 and TRBJ2-7, the complete variable domain reads DTGVSQNPRHKITKRGQNVTFRCDPISEHNRLYWYRQTLGQGPEFLTYFQNEAQLEKSRLLSDRFSAERPKGSFSTLEIQRTEQGDSAMYLCASSLKIFEKGRSTYEQYFGPGTRLTVT.

This chain connects TRBV13 to TRBJ1-2, with unresolved D. Germline V gene lookup returns CDR1 PRHDT and CDR2 FYEKMQ (reference sequence). CDR3 length equals 13 residues. With 1 base removed from V and 4 bases from J, the gap between germline ends came to 7 bases. The CDR3 spells CASSLEAGYGYTF. CDR3 DNA sequence: TGTGCCAGCAGCTTAGAGGCAGGCTATGGCTACACCTTC.

This rearrangement joins TRBV7-9 to TRBJ2-2; possible D gene TRBD2, 6 bases. The CDR3 contains 16 residues. The V end lost 5 bases, the J end lost 5 bases, and 18 bases lay between the germline ends. Germline V gene lookup returns CDR1 SEHNR and CDR2 FQNEAQ (reference sequence). CDR3 sequence: CASSPLGGVRTGELFF. The CDR3 nucleotides read TGTGCCAGCAGCCCCCTCGGGGGAGTTAGAACCGGGGAGCTGTTTTTT.

The genes are TRBV27 and TRBJ1-1; D is uncertain. The ends were cut back, 0 bases at V and 5 bases at J, with 7 bases in the middle. Germline V gives CDR1 MNHEY, CDR2 SMNVEV (reference sequence). The CDR3 runs 13 residues. CDR3 sequence reads: CASSLSITTEAFF. The CDR3 region has the DNA TGTGCCAGCAGTTTATCCATAACGACTGAAGCTTTCTTT.

This clone has only one observation. CDR3 protein: CASSLDPLAGVPNTGELFF. DNA of the CDR3: TGTGCCAGCAGTCTAGATCCACTAGCGGGGGTTCCGAACACCGGGGAGCTGTTTTTT. V gene TRBV7-6 combines with J gene TRBJ2-2; TRBD2 matches at 11 bases. This CDR3 comprises 19 residues. Germline V gives CDR1 SGHVS, CDR2 FNYEAQ. Unmatched junction bases numbered 12, after V lost 6 bases and J lost 0 bases.

Notes on this clone: This sample includes further DNA sequences coding for the same CDR3. The gene calls are TRBV5-1 and TRBJ2-7; 10 bases are shared with TRBD1. The CDR3 consists of 14 residues. Germline V gene data show CDR1 as SGHRS and CDR2 as YFSETQ. Trimming cost V 4 bases and J 3 bases; bases outside gene matches: 4. The CDR3: CASSPGTGDYEQYF. Here the CDR3 DNA reads TGCGCCAGCAGCCCGGGGACAGGGGACTACGAGCAGTACTTC.

V gene TRBV29-1 combines with J gene TRBJ2-3; D perhaps matches TRBD1 (5 bases). Germline CDR1 is SQVTM and CDR2 is ANQGSEA. The CDR3 is 16 residues long. V lost 3 bases to trimming and J lost 0 bases, with 16 bases between them. This chain's CDR3 is CSVDPVDSVSTDTQYF. CDR3 nucleotide sequence: TGCAGCGTTGATCCAGTCGACAGCGTCAGCACAGATACGCAGTATTTT.

The genes are TRBV7-6 and TRBJ1-5, with D maybe TRBD1 (5 bases). The V end lost 1 base, the J end lost 3 bases, and 10 bases lay between the germline ends. CDR1 is SGHVS, CDR2 FNYEAQ, per germline. The CDR3 runs to 15 residues. CDR3 in amino acids: CASSLGAGYNQPQHF. CDR3 nucleotides: TGTGCCAGCAGCTTAGGGGCAGGGTACAATCAGCCCCAGCATTTT.

This sequence joins TRBV7-8 and TRBJ2-7; tentatively, D is TRBD2 (5 bases). Germline V gene data show CDR1 as SGHVS and CDR2 as FQNEAQ. Trimming removed 3 bases from V and 0 bases from J, with 15 bases in between. The CDR3 extends over 16 amino acids. The CDR3 region is CASSFNSVSFSYEQYF. The CDR3 nucleotides read TGTGCCAGCAGCTTTAATAGCGTATCCTTCTCCTACGAGCAGTACTTC.

The rearrangement uses TRBV5-6 and TRBJ2-1; D unresolved. The CDR3 sequence is 16 residues long. Trimming took 0 bases from V and 1 from J, leaving 11 bases between them. CDR1 SGHDT and CDR2 YYEEEE come from the germline V gene. CDR3 sequence: CASSLGTGGSYNEQFF. In DNA, the CDR3 is TGTGCCAGCAGCTTGGGTACCGGTGGGTCCTACAATGAGCAGTTCTTC.